These 13 T cell receptor beta chains were all obtained from the same sample, sequenced in a study of blood T cell repertoires in COVID-19. Data came from immunoSEQ multiplex PCR; TCRdb stores just in-frame clones and leaves some out. The table records fewer than 300,000 clones, around 83% of them present only once. The specimen sequenced was peripheral blood. The receptors shown here come from a man aged 80 or over with acute or convalescent COVID-19.

The chain employs TRBV19 and TRBJ2-1; 7 nucleotides line up with TRBD1. CDR1 and CDR2 (germline): LNHDA, SQIVND (reference sequence). There are 16 residues in the CDR3. Trimming took 7 bases from V and 0 from J; bases not matched to a gene: 9. The CDR3 DNA follows: TGTGCCAGTAACCCCAGGGGGACGAGCTCCTACAATGAGCAGTTCTTC. The encoded protein is CASNPRGTSSYNEQFF.

CDR3 protein: CASSLQGKNEKLFF. CDR3 DNA sequence: TGCGCCAGCAGCTTACAGGGAAAGAATGAAAAACTGTTTTTT. This chain joins TRBV5-1 and TRBJ1-4; D possibly corresponds to TRBD1 (6 bases). The CDR3 is 14 residues long. Trimming shortened V by 2 bases and J by 5 bases, and 10 bases separated the two germline ends. Germline V gives CDR1 SGHRS, CDR2 YFSETQ.

This chain uses TRBV5-1 with TRBJ2-5; TRBD1 aligns across 9 bases. CDR1 SGHRS and CDR2 YFSETQ come from the germline V gene. This CDR3 spans 19 amino acids. Trimming removed 4 bases from V and 4 bases from J; junction bases left unmatched: 20. The CDR3 loop is CASSTLSSGTGWSAETQYF. CDR3 DNA: TGCGCCAGCAGCACTTTATCTTCCGGGACAGGGTGGTCAGCAGAGACCCAGTACTTC.

DNA for the CDR3: TGTGCCAGCTCACCGCCGGGGAGAAATAGCAATCAGCCCCAGCATTTT. As protein: CASSPPGRNSNQPQHF. The chain uses TRBV18 and TRBJ1-5, with D hard to call. The CDR3 has 16 residues. Trimming pared 3 bases from V and 0 bases from J, leaving 12 bases between. Germline V gives CDR1 KGHSH, CDR2 LQKENI. The full variable domain, its missing parts supplied by reference TRBV18 and TRBJ1-5, is NAGVMQNPRHLVRRRGQEARLRCSPMKGHSHVYWYRQLPEEGLKFMVYLQKENIIDESGMPKERFSAEFPKEGPSILRIQQVVRGDSAAYFCASSPPGRNSNQPQHFGDGTRLSIL.

This chain links TRBV3-1 (or the pseudogene TRBV3-2) with TRBJ2-3; 7 bases line up with TRBD2. CDR1 LGHDT and CDR2 YNNKEL come from the germline V gene (reference sequence). With V trimmed by 4 bases and J by 2 bases, 3 bases remained unmatched. The CDR3 contains 14 residues. Here the CDR3 DNA reads TGTGCCAGCAGCCCCCGGGGGGTCACAGATACGCAGTATTTT. Encoded protein: CASSPRGVTDTQYF.

The DNA for the CDR3 is TGTGCCAGCAGTTACAAATCCAGGGGGATCCACGAGCAGTACTTC. Its translation is CASSYKSRGIHEQYF. The V call is TRBV6-5, the J call TRBJ2-7, with 7 nucleotides matching TRBD1. This CDR3 is 15 amino acids long. Per the germline V gene, CDR1 is MNHEY and CDR2 is SVGAGI. The ends lost 2 bases at V and 5 bases at J; junction bases unmatched: 9.

The J gene is TRBJ2-3, the V gene TRBV28; 10 nucleotides align to TRBD2. The CDR3 extends over 18 amino acids. J was trimmed by 4 bases and V by 7 bases; bases with no gene match: 17. The V gene's germline CDR1 is MDHEN and CDR2 SYDVKM. The CDR3 here is CASTSGSGGARISDTQYF. The CDR3 DNA sequence: TGTGCCAGCACCTCTGGGAGCGGGGGGGCTCGTATTTCAGATACGCAGTATTTT.

The J gene is TRBJ2-4, the V gene TRBV3-1 (or the pseudogene TRBV3-2), with 7 bases identical to TRBD1. Per germline, CDR1 LGHDT and CDR2 YNNKEL (reference sequence). This CDR3 spans 15 amino acids. Trimming at V came to 3 bases and at J to 0 bases, leaving 2 bases not matched to a gene. This CDR3 is CASSQTGLAKNIQYF. The CDR3 DNA is TGTGCCAGCAGCCAGACAGGGCTAGCCAAAAACATTCAGTACTTC.

The V and J genes are TRBV5-1 and TRBJ1-1; 7 nucleotides align to TRBD1. Germline CDR1 is SGHRS and CDR2 is YFSETQ. The CDR3 has 14 residues. Trimming cost V 7 bases and J 3 bases; bases outside gene matches: 9. This CDR3 is CASGSGTAHTEAFF. The CDR3 bases are TGCGCCAGCGGTTCCGGGACAGCCCACACTGAAGCTTTCTTT.

V gene TRBV4-1 combines with J gene TRBJ1-1, with D perhaps matching TRBD1 (5 bases). The CDR3 sequence is 14 residues long. V was clipped by 3 bases and J by 4 bases, with 12 bases between them. Per the germline V gene, CDR1 is MGHRA and CDR2 is YSYEKL. The CDR3 loop is CASSQGGVGTEAFF. As DNA, the CDR3 is TGCGCCAGCAGCCAGGGGGGGGTAGGCACTGAAGCTTTCTTT.

The chain is built from TRBV11-2 and TRBJ2-1; TRBD1 agrees at 10 bases. With 4 bases clipped from V and 1 base from J, the junction kept 1 base outside the gene matches. Germline V gene data show CDR1 as SGHAT and CDR2 as FQNNGV. The length of the CDR3 is 15 residues. CDR3 in amino acids: CASSSDRGSYNEQFF. CDR3 coding DNA: TGTGCCAGCAGCTCGGACAGGGGGTCCTACAATGAGCAGTTCTTC.

This chain links TRBV10-3 with TRBJ2-5, with D perhaps matching TRBD2 (5 bases). The CDR3 has 15 residues. V shed 3 bases and J shed 2 bases, with 13 bases lying between them. Germline V gene sequence: CDR1 ENHRY, CDR2 SYGVKD. The CDR3 is CAISEFPGNQETQYF. CDR3 sequence (DNA): TGTGCCATCAGTGAATTCCCGGGAAATCAAGAGACCCAGTACTTC.

The chain couples TRBV10-3 to TRBJ1-3; D not resolved. Trimming removed 0 bases from V and 0 bases from J, with 9 bases in between. Germline-derived CDR1 and CDR2 are ENHRY and SYGVKD. The CDR3 spans 16 residues. The CDR3 region is CAISESRQDSGNTIYF. CDR3 bases: TGTGCCATCAGTGAGTCCAGGCAGGACTCTGGAAACACCATATATTTT.